These T cell receptor beta chains were read from a single sample in a study of blood T cell repertoires in COVID-19. TCRdb's table, derived via immunoSEQ multiplex PCR, lists solely in-frame clones and lacks some. There are over 10,000 clones in the sample; almost 90% occur only once, and around 20% lies in the top ten. Sequencing was done on a sample of peripheral blood. These receptors all stem from a human donor with active COVID-19. The donor label of this sample is uncertain. CDR3s include the opening cysteine and the closing phenylalanine or tryptophan. A D gene is named only where the DNA matches it firmly. Clone size appears in some rows only: once, few, many, or a class for an expanded clone.

d_call j_call v_call clone_size cdr3_aa cdr3_nt
NA TRBJ2-3 TRBV28 NA CASSFLRGPTDTQYF TGTGCCAGCAGTTTTCTGCGGGGGCCCACAGATACGCAGTATTTT
NA TRBJ1-5 TRBV19 NA CASSIVSRNNQPQHF TGTGCCAGTAGTATTGTATCCAGGAACAATCAGCCCCAGCATTTT
NA TRBJ1-4 TRBV7-9 NA CASSRTVGPTNEKLFF TGTGCCAGCAGCCGGACAGTGGGACCAACTAATGAAAAACTGTTTTTT
NA TRBJ2-7 TRBV7-2 NA CASSLEMTANYEQYF TGTGCCAGCAGCTTAGAAATGACAGCGAATTACGAGCAGTACTTC
NA TRBJ2-7 TRBV18 NA CASSPPQSYEQYF TGTGCCAGCTCACCACCACAGAGCTACGAGCAGTACTTC
NA TRBJ2-7 TRBV29-1 NA CSVKGAGTEQYF TGCAGCGTTAAGGGGGCGGGGACCGAGCAGTACTTC
NA TRBJ1-2 TRBV6-5 once CASTPVREGYGYTF TGTGCCAGCACCCCCGTCAGGGAGGGCTATGGCTACACCTTC
NA TRBJ1-1 TRBV5-6 NA CASSFWGPYTEAFF TGTGCCAGCAGCTTTTGGGGGCCTTACACTGAAGCTTTCTTT
NA TRBJ1-1 TRBV7-8 few CASSPQQGDYTEAFF TGTGCCAGCAGCCCGCAACAGGGAGACTACACTGAAGCTTTCTTT
TRBD2 TRBJ2-1 TRBV28 NA CASSTGTRVSYNEQFF TGTGCCAGCAGTACTGGGACTAGGGTCTCCTACAATGAGCAGTTCTTC
TRBD1 TRBJ1-2 TRBV19 once CASLKADRNYGYTF TGTGCCAGCCTTAAGGCGGACAGGAACTATGGCTACACCTTC
NA TRBJ1-1 TRBV19 NA CASNPIRRQGFAEAFF TGTGCCAGTAACCCTATAAGGAGGCAGGGGTTTGCTGAAGCTTTCTTT
NA TRBJ2-3 TRBV5-1 NA CASSLAVTDTQYF TGCGCCAGCAGCTTGGCCGTCACAGATACGCAGTATTTT
NA TRBJ2-2 TRBV27 NA CASSFSLFQGRNTGELFF TGTGCCAGCAGTTTCAGTTTATTCCAGGGTCGTAACACCGGGGAGCTGTTTTTT
NA TRBJ2-1 TRBV5-1 NA CASSLGWTSIYNEQFF TGCGCCAGCAGCTTGGGTTGGACATCTATTTACAATGAGCAGTTCTTC
TRBD2 TRBJ2-1 TRBV9 NA CASSLLAGGNEQFF TGTGCCAGCAGCTTACTAGCGGGGGGGAATGAGCAGTTCTTC
NA TRBJ2-3 TRBV4-2 NA CASSQAASEADTQYF TGTGCCAGCAGCCAAGCGGCTAGCGAAGCAGATACGCAGTATTTT
NA TRBJ1-2 TRBV5-6 NA CASSFNSRGGGYTF TGTGCCAGCAGCTTCAATTCAAGGGGGGGTGGCTACACCTTC
NA TRBJ1-3 TRBV19 NA CASSMEPLAGNTIYF TGTGCCAGTAGTATGGAGCCTTTGGCTGGAAACACCATATATTTT
TRBD2 TRBJ2-1 TRBV19 medium-sized CASSTGGPGLAGNEQFF TGTGCCAGTAGTACCGGGGGACCTGGACTAGCGGGTAATGAGCAGTTCTTC
TRBD1 TRBJ2-5 TRBV24-1 NA CATGGTGLETQYF TGTGCCACCGGCGGGACAGGGCTGGAGACCCAGTACTTC
TRBD1 TRBJ2-6 TRBV28 NA CASTMGTGGSTSSGANVLTF TGTGCCAGCACCATGGGGACAGGGGGCTCCACCAGCTCTGGGGCCAACGTCCTGACTTTC
TRBD1 TRBJ1-2 TRBV19 NA CASSIGSLQGANFYGYTF TGTGCCAGTAGTATAGGGAGCCTACAGGGGGCCAATTTCTATGGCTACACCTTC
NA TRBJ2-5 TRBV5-1 NA CASSEGGSQETQYF TGCGCCAGCAGCGAAGGGGGTTCACAAGAGACCCAGTACTTC
TRBD1 TRBJ2-7 TRBV10-3 NA CAISEPRGQDVPYEQYF TGTGCCATCAGTGAGCCGAGGGGACAGGACGTACCCTACGAGCAGTACTTC
NA TRBJ1-5 TRBV7-9 NA CASSLDGSWNQPQHF TGTGCCAGCAGCTTAGATGGGAGCTGGAATCAGCCCCAGCATTTT
NA TRBJ2-1 TRBV30 NA CAWQLAGNEQFF TGTGCCTGGCAACTAGCCGGGAATGAGCAGTTCTTC
TRBD1 TRBJ2-1 TRBV18 few CASSPMNRGNNEQFF TGTGCCAGCTCACCAATGAACAGGGGAAACAATGAGCAGTTCTTC
TRBD1 TRBJ2-2 TRBV5-1 NA CASSLRQGSTGELFF TGCGCCAGCAGCTTGCGACAGGGTAGCACCGGGGAGCTGTTTTTT
NA TRBJ1-4 TRBV5-1 NA CASSSGHATNEKLFF TGCGCCAGCAGCTCCGGACATGCAACTAATGAAAAACTGTTTTTT
TRBD1 TRBJ2-1 TRBV7-2 NA CASSSTTGGTEQFF TGTGCCAGCAGCTCGACGACAGGGGGCACTGAGCAGTTCTTC
TRBD1 TRBJ1-2 TRBV27 few CASKIQGANYGYTF TGTGCCAGCAAGATACAGGGGGCTAACTATGGCTACACCTTC
NA TRBJ2-1 TRBV7-2 NA CASSLENFDEQFF TGTGCCAGCAGCTTAGAGAACTTTGATGAGCAGTTCTTC
NA TRBJ1-3 TRBV12-3/TRBV12-4 NA CASDGEGTIYF TGTGCCAGTGATGGGGAGGGGACCATATATTTT
TRBD1 TRBJ1-1 TRBV5-1 NA CASSLIQGARNTEAFF TGCGCCAGCAGCTTAATACAGGGGGCGCGGAACACTGAAGCTTTCTTT
NA TRBJ2-7 TRBV5-5 NA CASSLVPEHSYEQYF TGTGCCAGCAGCTTGGTGCCAGAACACTCCTACGAGCAGTACTTC
NA TRBJ1-2 TRBV9 NA CASSVGGGTPYGYTF TGTGCCAGCAGCGTAGGGGGCGGAACCCCCTATGGCTACACCTTC
NA TRBJ2-7 TRBV30 NA CAWRPLTYEQYF TGTGCCTGGAGACCTCTAACCTACGAGCAGTACTTC
TRBD2 TRBJ2-2 TRBV30 NA CAWSKWEGGGELFF TGTGCCTGGAGTAAATGGGAGGGTGGCGGGGAGCTGTTTTTT
TRBD1 TRBJ2-7 TRBV7-9 NA CASSSNRGIHYEQYF TGTGCCAGCAGCTCGAACAGGGGCATCCACTACGAGCAGTACTTC
TRBD1 TRBJ1-2 TRBV5-4 NA CASSLQGDNYGYTF TGTGCCAGCAGCTTACAGGGGGATAACTATGGCTACACCTTC
NA TRBJ2-3 TRBV5-4 NA CASRYTGTDTQYF TGTGCCAGCCGCTATACAGGGACAGATACGCAGTATTTT
TRBD2 TRBJ2-5 TRBV7-9 NA CASSFAGLAGGETQYF TGTGCCAGCAGCTTTGCGGGACTAGCGGGGGGTGAGACCCAGTACTTC
NA TRBJ2-6 TRBV6-1 NA CASSAQALSGANVLTF TGTGCCAGCAGTGCTCAGGCCCTCTCTGGGGCCAACGTCCTGACTTTC
NA TRBJ1-1 TRBV10-3 NA CAITADRKNTEAFF TGTGCCATCACCGCTGACAGAAAAAACACTGAAGCTTTCTTT